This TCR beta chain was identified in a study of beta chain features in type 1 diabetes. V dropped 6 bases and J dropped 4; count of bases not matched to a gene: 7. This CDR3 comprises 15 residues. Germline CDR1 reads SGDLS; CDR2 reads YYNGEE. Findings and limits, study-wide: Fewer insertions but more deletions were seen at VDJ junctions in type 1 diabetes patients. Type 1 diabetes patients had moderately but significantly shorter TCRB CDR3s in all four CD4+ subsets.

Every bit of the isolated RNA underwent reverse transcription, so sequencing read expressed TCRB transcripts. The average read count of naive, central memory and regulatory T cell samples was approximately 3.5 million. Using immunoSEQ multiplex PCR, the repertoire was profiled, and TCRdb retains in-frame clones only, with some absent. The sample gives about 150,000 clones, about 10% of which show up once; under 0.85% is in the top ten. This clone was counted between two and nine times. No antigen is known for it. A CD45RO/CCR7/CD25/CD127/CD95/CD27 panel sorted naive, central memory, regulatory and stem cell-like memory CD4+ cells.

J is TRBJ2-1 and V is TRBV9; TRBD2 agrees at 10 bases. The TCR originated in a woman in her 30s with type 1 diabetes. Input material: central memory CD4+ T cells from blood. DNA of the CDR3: TGTGCCAGCACTCGGACTAGCGGAGAATACAATGAGCAGTTCTTC. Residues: CASTRTSGEYNEQFF.